This T cell receptor (beta chain) stems from a study of regulatory T cells in long-lasting Graves disease. Whole-study findings and limits: No thyroid tissue was studied; the work used peripheral blood only. Persistent-disease Graves' patients showed less TCR diversity than new cases.

This clonotype occurred many times. The antigen is undetermined. The time point here: persistent/refractory GD, antithyroid drugs over 5 years with positive TRAb. The TCR library was made from RNA that had been extracted from PBMCs in TRIzol. Building the TCR beta libraries relied on iRepertoire HTBI primers, and CDR3 regions underwent Arm-PCR. TCRdb itself ran the multiplex PCR reads through MiXCR, one entry per CDR3 protein. Of 350,000 to 500,000 distinct CDR3 sequences in the sample, around 23% are singletons; the top ten hold roughly an eighth. The input for sequencing was peripheral blood mononuclear cells (PBMCs), taken when the disease was refractory, from a patient treated with antithyroid drugs. The receptor comes from a female donor with Graves disease.

CDR3 sequence: CASSHRQIVQETQYF. Written as DNA, the CDR3 is TGTGCCAGCAGTCATCGACAGATAGTCCAAGAGACCCAGTACTTC. The chain is built from TRBV6-2 or TRBV6-3 and TRBJ2-5, with D possibly TRBD1 on 5 matching bases. The V and J ends lost 5 bases and 1 base respectively, with 14 bases between them. CDR1 is MNHEY, CDR2 SVGEGT, per germline. The CDR3 contains 15 residues.